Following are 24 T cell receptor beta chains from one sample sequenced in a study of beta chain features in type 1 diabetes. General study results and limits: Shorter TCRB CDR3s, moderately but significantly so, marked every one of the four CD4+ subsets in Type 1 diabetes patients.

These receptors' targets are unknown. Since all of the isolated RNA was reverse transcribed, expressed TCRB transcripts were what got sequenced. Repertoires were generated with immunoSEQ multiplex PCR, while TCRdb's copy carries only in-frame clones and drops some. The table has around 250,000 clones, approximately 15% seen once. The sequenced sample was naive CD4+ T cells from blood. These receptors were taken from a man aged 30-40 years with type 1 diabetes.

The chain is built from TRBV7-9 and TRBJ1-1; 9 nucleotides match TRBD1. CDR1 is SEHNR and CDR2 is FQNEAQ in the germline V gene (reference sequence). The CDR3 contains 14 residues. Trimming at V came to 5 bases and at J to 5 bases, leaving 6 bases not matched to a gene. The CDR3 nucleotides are TGTGCCAGCAGCCCGGGACAGGGAATTACTGAAGCTTTCTTT. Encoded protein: CASSPGQGITEAFF.

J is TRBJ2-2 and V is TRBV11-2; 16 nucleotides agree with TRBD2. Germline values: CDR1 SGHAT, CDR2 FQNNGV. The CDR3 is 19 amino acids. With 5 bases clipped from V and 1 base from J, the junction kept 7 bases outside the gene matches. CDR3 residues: CASSRSGLAGGQNTGELFF. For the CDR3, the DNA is TGTGCCAGCAGCAGGTCGGGACTAGCGGGGGGGCAGAACACCGGGGAGCTGTTTTTT. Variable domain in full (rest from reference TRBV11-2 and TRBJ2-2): EAGVAQSPRYKIIEKRQSVAFWCNPISGHATLYWYQQILGQGPKLLIQFQNNGVVDDSQLPKDRFSAERLKGVDSTLKIQPAKLEDSAVYLCASSRSGLAGGQNTGELFFGEGSRLTVL.

The CDR3 coding sequence is TGTGCCAGCTCCCTGGGACAGGGCGCTGAAGCTTTCTTT. It codes for CASSLGQGAEAFF. The chain links TRBV18 to TRBJ1-1; 9 bases are shared with TRBD1. This CDR3 has 13 amino acids. Germline-derived CDR1 and CDR2 are KGHSH and LQKENI. V dropped 6 bases and J dropped 6; count of bases not matched to a gene: 5.

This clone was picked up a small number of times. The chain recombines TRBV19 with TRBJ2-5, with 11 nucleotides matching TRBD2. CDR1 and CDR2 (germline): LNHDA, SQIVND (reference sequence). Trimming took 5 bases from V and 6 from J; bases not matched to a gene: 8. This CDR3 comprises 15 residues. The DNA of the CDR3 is TGTGCCAGTAGTCTCGGTGCTAGCGGGAGGAAGACCCAGTACTTC. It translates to CASSLGASGRKTQYF.

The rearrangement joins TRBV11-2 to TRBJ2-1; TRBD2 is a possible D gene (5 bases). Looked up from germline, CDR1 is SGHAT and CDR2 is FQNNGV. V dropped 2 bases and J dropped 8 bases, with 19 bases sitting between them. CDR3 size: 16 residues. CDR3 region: CASSLNVGGLADEQFF. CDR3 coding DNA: TGTGCCAGCAGCTTAAACGTTGGTGGTCTAGCCGATGAGCAGTTCTTC.

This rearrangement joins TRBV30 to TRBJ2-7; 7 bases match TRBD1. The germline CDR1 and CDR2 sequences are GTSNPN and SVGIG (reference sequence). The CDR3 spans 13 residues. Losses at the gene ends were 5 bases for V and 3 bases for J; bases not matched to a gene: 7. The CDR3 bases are TGTGCCTGGTCCAGGGGGTCGAGCTACGAGCAGTACTTC. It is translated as CAWSRGSSYEQYF.

The CDR3: CASSNGQGSTDTQYF. DNA of the CDR3: TGCGCCAGCAGCAACGGACAGGGGAGCACAGATACGCAGTATTTT. V gene TRBV5-1 combines with J gene TRBJ2-3; TRBD1 aligns across 9 bases. This CDR3 has 15 amino acids. V shed 4 bases and J 0 bases; nucleotides not matched to a gene: 3. Germline-derived CDR1 and CDR2 are SGHRS and YFSETQ. Full variable domain (outside the CDR3, taken from reference TRBV5-1 and TRBJ2-3): KAGVTQTPRYLIKTRGQQVTLSCSPISGHRSVSWYQQTPGQGLQFLFEYFSETQRNKGNFPGRFSGRQFSNSRSEMNVSTLELGDSALYLCASSNGQGSTDTQYFGPGTRLTVL.

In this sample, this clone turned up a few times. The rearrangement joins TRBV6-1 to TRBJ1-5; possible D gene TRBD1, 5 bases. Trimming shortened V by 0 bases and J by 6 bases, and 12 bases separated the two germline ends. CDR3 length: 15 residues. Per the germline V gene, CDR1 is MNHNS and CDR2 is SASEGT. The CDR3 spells CASSEALGTRQPQHF. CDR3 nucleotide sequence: TGTGCCAGCAGTGAAGCGCTTGGGACTCGTCAGCCCCAGCATTTT.

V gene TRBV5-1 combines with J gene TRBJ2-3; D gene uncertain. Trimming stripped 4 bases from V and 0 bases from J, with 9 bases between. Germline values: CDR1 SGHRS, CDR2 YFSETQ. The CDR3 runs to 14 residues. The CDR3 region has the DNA TGCGCCAGCAGCCCAGACACTAGCACAGATACGCAGTATTTT. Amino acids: CASSPDTSTDTQYF.

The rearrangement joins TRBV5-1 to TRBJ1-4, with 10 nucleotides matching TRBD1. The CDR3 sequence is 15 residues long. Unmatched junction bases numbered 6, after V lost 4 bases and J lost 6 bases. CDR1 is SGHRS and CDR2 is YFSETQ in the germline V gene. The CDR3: CASSLDGTGDEKLFF. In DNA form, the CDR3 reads TGCGCCAGCAGCCTGGACGGGACAGGGGATGAAAAACTGTTTTTT.

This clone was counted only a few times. CDR3 sequence (DNA): TGTGCCAGCAGCCACCGGCGCGGACAGGGAAACACCATATATTTT. It translates to CASSHRRGQGNTIYF. This chain joins TRBV14 and TRBJ1-3; tentatively, D is TRBD1 (6 bases). CDR1 and CDR2 from the germline V gene are SGHDN and FVKESK. The length of the CDR3 is 15 residues. V was shortened by 3 bases and J by 4 bases, with 13 bases between the two germline ends. Full variable domain (outside the CDR3, taken from reference TRBV14 and TRBJ1-3): EAGVTQFPSHSVIEKGQTVTLRCDPISGHDNLYWYRRVMGKEIKFLLHFVKESKQDESGMPNNRFLAERTGGTYSTLKVQPAELEDSGVYFCASSHRRGQGNTIYFGEGSWLTVV.

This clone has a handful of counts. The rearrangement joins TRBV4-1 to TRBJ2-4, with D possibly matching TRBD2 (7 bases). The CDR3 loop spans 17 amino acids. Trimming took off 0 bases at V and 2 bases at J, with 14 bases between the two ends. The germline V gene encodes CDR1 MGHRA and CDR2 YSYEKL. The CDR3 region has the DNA TGCGCCAGCAGCCAAGATCCGGGGGGCGCGTCCAAAAACATTCAGTACTTC. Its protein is CASSQDPGGASKNIQYF.

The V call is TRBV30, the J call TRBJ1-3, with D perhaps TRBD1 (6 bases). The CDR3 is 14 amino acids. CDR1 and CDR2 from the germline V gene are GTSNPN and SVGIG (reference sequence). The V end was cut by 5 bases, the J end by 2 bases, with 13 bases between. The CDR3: CAWHGTGPGNTIYF. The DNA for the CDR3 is TGTGCCTGGCACGGAACAGGGCCTGGAAACACCATATATTTT.

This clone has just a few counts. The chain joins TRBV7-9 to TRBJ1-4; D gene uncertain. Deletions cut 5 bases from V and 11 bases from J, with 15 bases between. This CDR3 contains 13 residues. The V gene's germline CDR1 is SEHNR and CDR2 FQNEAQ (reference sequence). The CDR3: CASSLPLARKLFF. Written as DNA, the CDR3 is TGTGCCAGCAGCCTCCCCCTCGCCCGGAAACTGTTTTTT.

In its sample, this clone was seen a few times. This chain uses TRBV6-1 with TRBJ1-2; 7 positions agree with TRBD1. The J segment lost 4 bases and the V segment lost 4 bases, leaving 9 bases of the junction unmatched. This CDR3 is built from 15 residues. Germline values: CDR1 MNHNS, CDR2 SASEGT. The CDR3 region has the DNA TGTGCCAGCAGTGCCGGGACAGTGGGATTCTATGGCTACACCTTC. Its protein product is CASSAGTVGFYGYTF.

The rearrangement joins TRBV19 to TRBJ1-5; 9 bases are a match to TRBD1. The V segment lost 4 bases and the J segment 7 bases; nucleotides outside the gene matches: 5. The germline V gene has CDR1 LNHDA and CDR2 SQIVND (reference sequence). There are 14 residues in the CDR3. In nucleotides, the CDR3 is TGTGCCAGTAGTACACAGGGGGCCAGACAGCCCCAGCATTTT. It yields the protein CASSTQGARQPQHF.

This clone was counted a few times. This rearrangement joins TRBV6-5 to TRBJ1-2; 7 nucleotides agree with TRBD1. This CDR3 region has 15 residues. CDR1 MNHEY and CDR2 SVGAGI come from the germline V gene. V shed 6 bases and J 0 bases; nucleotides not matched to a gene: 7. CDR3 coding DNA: TGTGCCAGCAGACGTTCCGGGACAGCTAACTATGGCTACACCTTC. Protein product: CASRRSGTANYGYTF.

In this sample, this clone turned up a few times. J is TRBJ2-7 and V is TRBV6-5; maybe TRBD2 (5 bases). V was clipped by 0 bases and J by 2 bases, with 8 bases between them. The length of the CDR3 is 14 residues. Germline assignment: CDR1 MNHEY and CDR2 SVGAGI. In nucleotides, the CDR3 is TGTGCCAGCAGTTACTCGGCGGGTCCCTACGAGCAGTACTTC. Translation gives CASSYSAGPYEQYF.

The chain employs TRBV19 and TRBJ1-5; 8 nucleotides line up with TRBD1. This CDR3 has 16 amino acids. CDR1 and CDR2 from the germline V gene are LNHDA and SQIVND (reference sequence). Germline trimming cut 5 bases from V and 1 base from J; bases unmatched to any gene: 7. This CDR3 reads CASSQSDRGSNQPQHF. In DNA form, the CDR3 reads TGTGCCAGTAGTCAGTCTGACAGGGGAAGCAATCAGCCCCAGCATTTT.

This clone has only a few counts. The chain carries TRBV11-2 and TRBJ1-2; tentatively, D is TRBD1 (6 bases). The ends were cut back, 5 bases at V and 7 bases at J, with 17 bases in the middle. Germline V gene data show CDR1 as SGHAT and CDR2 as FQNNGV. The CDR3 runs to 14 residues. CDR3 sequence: CASSLIGGGGGYTF. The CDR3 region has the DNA TGTGCCAGCAGCCTTATCGGGGGAGGGGGTGGCTACACCTTC.

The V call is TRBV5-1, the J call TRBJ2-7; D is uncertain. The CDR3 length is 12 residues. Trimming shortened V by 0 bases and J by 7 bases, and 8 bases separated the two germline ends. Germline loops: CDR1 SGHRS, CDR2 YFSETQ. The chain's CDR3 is CASSLANGEQYF. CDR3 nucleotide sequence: TGCGCCAGCAGCTTGGCGAACGGTGAGCAGTACTTC.

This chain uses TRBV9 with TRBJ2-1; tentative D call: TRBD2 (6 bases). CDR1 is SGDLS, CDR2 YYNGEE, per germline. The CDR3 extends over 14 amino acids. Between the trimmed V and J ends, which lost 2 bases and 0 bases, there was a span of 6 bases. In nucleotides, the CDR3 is TGTGCCAGCAGCGTTAGCGGCTCCTACAATGAGCAGTTCTTC. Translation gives CASSVSGSYNEQFF.

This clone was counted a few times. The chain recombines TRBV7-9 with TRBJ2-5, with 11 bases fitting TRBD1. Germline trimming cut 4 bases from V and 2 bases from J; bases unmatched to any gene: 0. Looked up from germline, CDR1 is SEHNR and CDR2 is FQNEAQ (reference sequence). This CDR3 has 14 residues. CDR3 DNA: TGTGCCAGCAGCTGGGACAGGGGGCAAGAGACCCAGTACTTC. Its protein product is CASSWDRGQETQYF.

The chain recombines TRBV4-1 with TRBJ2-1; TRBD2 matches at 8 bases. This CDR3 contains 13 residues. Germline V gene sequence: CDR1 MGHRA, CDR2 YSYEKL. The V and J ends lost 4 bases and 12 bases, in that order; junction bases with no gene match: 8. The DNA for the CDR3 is TGCGCCAGCAGCCGCCTCCCTCGGGGGGGGCAGTTCTTC. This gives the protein CASSRLPRGGQFF.